The source of this TCR beta chain is a study of Tregs in tolerant kidney transplant recipients. General study results and limits: Activated donor B cell expansion appeared to reveal the most relevant donor-specific TCRbeta repertoire. Biological reproducibility was not directly addressed, but technical replication error appeared minimal. The small number of patients limits these findings pending further validation.

The assay was immunoSEQ multiplex PCR, and TCRdb's table has in-frame clones only and misses some. The sample consists of 120,000 or so clones, roughly 93% of them appearing once. Germline V gene data show CDR1 as LNHNV and CDR2 as YYDKDF (reference sequence). CDR3 length equals 17 residues. The V and J ends lost 3 bases and 0 bases respectively, with 17 bases between them. Unstimulated regulatory T cells (CD4+CD25+CD127-), CD4+CD25- non-regulatory cells, CD4 and CD8 cells were FACS-sorted from thawed PBMCs. In regard to this clone: Its antigen is still unknown.

This receptor was identified in a human donor in good health. The chain employs TRBV15 and TRBJ2-5; D possibly corresponds to TRBD1 (6 bases). The sequenced material came from CD4+ T cells from blood. For the CDR3, the DNA is TGTGCCACCAGCAGTTATGGCGAAACAGGGTACCAAGAGACCCAGTACTTC. Residues: CATSSYGETGYQETQYF. Full variable domain (remainder filled in from reference TRBV15 and TRBJ2-5): DAMVIQNPRYQVTQFGKPVTLSCSQTLNHNVMYWYQQKSSQAPKLLFHYYDKDFNNEADTPDNFQSRRPNTSFCFLDIRSPGLGDTAMYLCATSSYGETGYQETQYFGPGTRLLVL.